A single sample is the source of the 20 T cell receptor beta chains below, sequenced in a study of blood T cell repertoires in COVID-19. Assay: immunoSEQ multiplex PCR; the TCRdb copy retains only in-frame clones and omits some. The sample consists of roughly 250,000 clones, approximately 86% of them appearing once. The sample consisted of peripheral blood. The receptors stem from a human donor in a cohort sampled during active COVID-19.

J is TRBJ1-1 and V is TRBV20-1; no reliable D call. Germline V gives CDR1 DFQATT, CDR2 SNEGSKA (reference sequence). The CDR3 covers 16 residues. V lost 3 bases, J lost 5 bases, and 22 bases lay in between. The CDR3 is CSASGLTVMRYTEAFF. For the CDR3, the DNA is TGCAGTGCTAGTGGGTTGACCGTGATGAGGTATACTGAAGCTTTCTTT.

This chain uses TRBV7-9 with TRBJ1-5; no clear D. Germline assignment: CDR1 SEHNR and CDR2 FQNEAQ (reference sequence). Trimming cost V 1 base and J 7 bases, with 5 bases left between them. The CDR3 is 12 residues long. This chain's CDR3 is CASSLGQQPQHF. The CDR3 DNA sequence: TGTGCCAGCAGCTTAGGGCAACAGCCCCAGCATTTT.

This clone was seen once. This chain joins TRBV19 and TRBJ1-5; D is undetermined. V was clipped by 4 bases and J by 0 bases, with 10 bases between them. CDR1 is LNHDA, CDR2 SQIVND, per germline (reference sequence). The CDR3 contains 15 residues. Written as DNA, the CDR3 is TGTGCCAGTAGTACCGAGACACTTAGCAATCAGCCCCAGCATTTT. Translation gives CASSTETLSNQPQHF.

V is TRBV11-2 and J is TRBJ1-5; TRBD1 matches 8 bases. Germline-derived CDR1 and CDR2 are SGHAT and FQNNGV. Unmatched junction bases numbered 9, after V lost 6 bases and J lost 2 bases. The CDR3 has 16 residues. The CDR3 sequence: CASSTGGGLGNQPQHF. DNA for the CDR3: TGTGCCAGCAGTACAGGGGGGGGGCTCGGCAATCAGCCCCAGCATTTT.

This sequence joins TRBV27 and TRBJ1-2; D remains ambiguous. The CDR3 sequence is 14 residues long. V was pared by 2 bases and J by 8 bases, with 15 bases between. Germline CDR1 reads MNHEY; CDR2 reads SMNVEV (reference sequence). DNA of the CDR3: TGTGCCAGCAGTTTAAATCGGGGAGAGCAAGGCTACACCTTC. Translation gives CASSLNRGEQGYTF.

This chain uses TRBV10-3 with TRBJ2-3; TRBD2 agrees at 7 bases. The CDR3 spans 12 residues. Germline V gene sequence: CDR1 ENHRY, CDR2 SYGVKD. Trimming removed 8 bases from V and 5 bases from J; junction bases left unmatched: 4. In DNA form, the CDR3 reads TGTGCCATCGGACTAGATGGAGATACGCAGTATTTT. Its protein product is CAIGLDGDTQYF.

This clone was recorded once. The chain carries TRBV4-1 and TRBJ1-4; D ambiguous. Germline CDR1 MGHRA, CDR2 YSYEKL. The CDR3 loop spans 16 amino acids. Trimming removed 0 bases from V and 7 bases from J, with 15 bases in between. CDR3 in amino acids: CASSQDEDSRSEKLFF. CDR3 DNA sequence: TGCGCCAGCAGCCAAGACGAGGACTCCCGTAGTGAAAAACTGTTTTTT.

CDR3 sequence (DNA): TGTGCCAGCAGCCCGGGGGGGACAGGGTTCGGTGAGCAGTTCTTC. Translating it yields CASSPGGTGFGEQFF. This chain connects TRBV7-2 to TRBJ2-1; a weak D match, TRBD1 (9 bases). CDR1 SGHTA and CDR2 FQGNSA come from the germline V gene. V was trimmed by 5 bases and J by 9 bases, leaving 20 bases between them. The CDR3 length is 15 residues.

This sequence joins TRBV7-6 and TRBJ2-3; D ambiguous. The CDR3 runs to 17 residues. The germline CDR1 and CDR2 sequences are SGHVS and FNYEAQ. V was clipped by 0 bases and J by 1 base, with 14 bases between them. The DNA for the CDR3 is TGTGCCAGCAGCTTAGCTGAAAAAGGAGTTCGCACAGATACGCAGTATTTT. Its protein is CASSLAEKGVRTDTQYF.

V gene TRBV12-5 combines with J gene TRBJ2-7; 8 nucleotides match TRBD1. The germline gives CDR1 LGHNT, CDR2 FRNRAP. The CDR3 consists of 15 residues. The ends lost 2 bases at V and 0 bases at J; junction bases unmatched: 3. CDR3 protein: CASGLRQGSSYEQYF. The CDR3 nucleotides read TGTGCTAGTGGTTTGCGACAGGGGAGCTCCTACGAGCAGTACTTC.

The rearrangement joins TRBV10-2 to TRBJ1-1; 8 nucleotides align to TRBD1. The germline V gene has CDR1 WSHSY and CDR2 SAAADI. V trimming: 6 bases; J trimming: 6 bases; junction bases outside the gene matches: 12. The CDR3 totals 15 residues. CDR3 bases: TGCGCCAGCAGGCCGGGACAGGCCCTTAACGCTGAAGCTTTCTTT. It is translated as CASRPGQALNAEAFF.

The chain couples TRBV2 to TRBJ2-3; a weak D match, TRBD2 (6 bases). Germline assignment: CDR1 SNHLY and CDR2 FYNNEI. V was clipped by 7 bases and J by 0 bases, with 14 bases between them. This CDR3 is 15 amino acids long. CDR3 region: CASTGTGTSTDTQYF. DNA of the CDR3: TGTGCCAGCACTGGGACGGGGACTAGCACAGATACGCAGTATTTT.

V usage is TRBV28 and J usage is TRBJ2-5; D is perhaps TRBD1 (6 bases). V was pared by 8 bases and J by 7 bases, with 11 bases between. The germline V gene has CDR1 MDHEN and CDR2 SYDVKM. The CDR3 has 11 amino acids. The CDR3 sequence is CASGTWGTQYF. The CDR3 DNA sequence: TGTGCCAGCGGGACATGGGGGACCCAGTACTTC. Full variable domain (remainder filled in from reference TRBV28 and TRBJ2-5): DVKVTQSSRYLVKRTGEKVFLECVQDMDHENMFWYRQDPGLGLRLIYFSYDVKMKEKGDIPEGYSVSREKKERFSLILESASTNQTSMYLCASGTWGTQYFGPGTRLLVL.

This clone was counted once. The chain is built from TRBV18 and TRBJ1-2; no clear D. The V gene's germline CDR1 is KGHSH and CDR2 LQKENI. Trimming removed 3 bases at V and 0 bases at J, with 11 bases between. This CDR3 has 15 residues. The CDR3 sequence is CASSPAGYSNYGYTF. CDR3 DNA sequence: TGTGCCAGCTCACCGGCGGGGTATTCTAACTATGGCTACACCTTC.

The chain has TRBV12-3 or TRBV12-4 and TRBJ1-1; D unresolved. The CDR3 runs 13 residues. V was shortened by 5 bases and J by 5 bases, with 12 bases between the two germline ends. The CDR3 protein is CASSPRAGTEAFF. CDR3 coding DNA: TGTGCCAGCAGTCCCCGAGCGGGAACTGAAGCTTTCTTT.

The J gene is TRBJ1-5, the V gene TRBV15; possibly TRBD1 for D (6 bases). Germline values: CDR1 LNHNV, CDR2 YYDKDF (reference sequence). The V gene lost 1 base and the J gene lost 7 bases, with 14 bases spanning the gap. The CDR3 consists of 15 residues. The CDR3, as DNA: TGTGCCACCAGCAGAGGAACAGGGATCGGGCAGCCCCAGCATTTT. As protein: CATSRGTGIGQPQHF.

The chain joins TRBV28 to TRBJ2-7; 10 positions match TRBD1. The CDR3 extends over 17 amino acids. The V gene end was trimmed by 4 bases and the J gene end by 3 bases; junction bases not matched to a gene: 12. CDR1 is MDHEN and CDR2 is SYDVKM in the germline V gene. This chain's CDR3 is CASSSRQGAGSHYEQYF. CDR3 sequence (DNA): TGTGCCAGCAGTTCTAGACAGGGGGCAGGTTCACACTACGAGCAGTACTTC.

This clone was seen a few times. The chain joins TRBV20-1 to TRBJ2-1; 8 positions match TRBD2. This CDR3 is built from 15 residues. The junction had 11 bases not matched to a gene; V was cut back by 4 bases and J by 6 bases. Germline-derived CDR1 and CDR2 are DFQATT and SNEGSKA (reference sequence). This CDR3 is CSAIESGRGSNEQFF. As DNA, the CDR3 is TGCAGTGCTATTGAGAGCGGGAGAGGGAGCAATGAGCAGTTCTTC.

The chain recombines TRBV30 with TRBJ1-1; the match to TRBD1 covers 9 bases. Germline-derived CDR1 and CDR2 are GTSNPN and SVGIG (reference sequence). V trimming: 2 bases; J trimming: 5 bases; junction bases outside the gene matches: 9. The CDR3 totals 15 residues. The CDR3 loop reads CAWSPYRDRATEAFF. CDR3 nucleotides: TGTGCCTGGAGTCCCTACAGGGACAGGGCAACTGAAGCTTTCTTT. Filled out from reference TRBV30 and TRBJ1-1, the complete variable domain reads SQTIHQWPATLVQPVGSPLSLECTVEGTSNPNLYWYRQAAGRGLQLLFYSVGIGQISSEVPQNLSASRPQDRQFILSSKKLLLSDSGFYLCAWSPYRDRATEAFFGQGTRLTVV.

V usage is TRBV19 and J usage is TRBJ2-7; TRBD2 matches at 7 bases. This CDR3 has 14 residues. Trimming took 5 bases from V and 5 from J; bases not matched to a gene: 9. Germline values: CDR1 LNHDA, CDR2 SQIVND (reference sequence). This chain's CDR3 is CASSLRVAGNEQYF. In nucleotides, the CDR3 is TGTGCCAGTAGTTTGAGGGTAGCGGGCAACGAGCAGTACTTC. Complete variable domain (other parts from reference TRBV19 and TRBJ2-7): DGGITQSPKYLFRKEGQNVTLSCEQNLNHDAMYWYRQDPGQGLRLIYYSQIVNDFQKGDIAEGYSVSREKKESFPLTVTSAQKNPTAFYLCASSLRVAGNEQYFGPGTRLTVT.